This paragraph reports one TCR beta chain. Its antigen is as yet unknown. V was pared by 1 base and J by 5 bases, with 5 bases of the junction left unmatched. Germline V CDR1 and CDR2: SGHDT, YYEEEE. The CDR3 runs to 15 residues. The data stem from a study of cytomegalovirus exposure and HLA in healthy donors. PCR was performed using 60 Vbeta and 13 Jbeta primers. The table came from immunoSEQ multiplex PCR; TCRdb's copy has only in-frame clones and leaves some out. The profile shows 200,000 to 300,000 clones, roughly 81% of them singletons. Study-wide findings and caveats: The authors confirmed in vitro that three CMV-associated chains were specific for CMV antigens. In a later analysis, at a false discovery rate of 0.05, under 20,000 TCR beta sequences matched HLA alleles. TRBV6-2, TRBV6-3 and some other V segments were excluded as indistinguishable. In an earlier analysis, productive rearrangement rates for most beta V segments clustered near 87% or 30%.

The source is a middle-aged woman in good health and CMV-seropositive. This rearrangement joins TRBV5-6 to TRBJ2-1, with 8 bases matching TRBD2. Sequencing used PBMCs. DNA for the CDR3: TGTGCCAGCAGCTTGACGGGAGGGCCAAACAATGAGCAGTTCTTC. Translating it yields CASSLTGGPNNEQFF.